The 2 T cell receptor beta chains below were found in one sample sequenced in a study of T cell responses to AZD1222 COVID-19 vaccine. This table comes from immunoSEQ multiplex PCR, and its TCRdb copy is limited to in-frame clones, with some not included. The data contain 60,000 to 85,000 clones, about 85% of them seen just once; the ten biggest clones take up roughly 21%. Sequencing was performed on peripheral blood, taken on day 0 of AZD1222 vaccination. The receptors originated from an adult in good health.

The V call is TRBV9, the J call TRBJ2-3; maybe TRBD1 (6 bases). CDR1 SGDLS and CDR2 YYNGEE come from the germline V gene. V shed 4 bases and J shed 3 bases, with 21 bases lying between them. The CDR3 loop spans 17 amino acids. CDR3 nucleotides: TGTGCCAGCAGCCCAGAAGGTAGGGGGATTTTGACAGATACGCAGTATTTT. Amino acid sequence: CASSPEGRGILTDTQYF. Looking up the rest from reference TRBV9 and TRBJ2-3 gives the full variable domain: DSGVTQTPKHLITATGQRVTLRCSPRSGDLSVYWYQQSLDQGLQFLIQYYNGEERAKGNILERFSAQQFPDLHSELNLSSLELGDSALYFCASSPEGRGILTDTQYFGPGTRLTVL.

The J gene is TRBJ1-1, the V gene TRBV27; tentatively, D is TRBD1 (6 bases). Trimming pared 3 bases from V and 6 bases from J, leaving 14 bases between. The CDR3 is 14 residues long. Germline loops: CDR1 MNHEY, CDR2 SMNVEV (reference sequence). The CDR3 DNA sequence: TGTGCCAGCAGTTTTTTCCTCGGGGGGCCTGAAGCTTTCTTT. Amino acid sequence: CASSFFLGGPEAFF.